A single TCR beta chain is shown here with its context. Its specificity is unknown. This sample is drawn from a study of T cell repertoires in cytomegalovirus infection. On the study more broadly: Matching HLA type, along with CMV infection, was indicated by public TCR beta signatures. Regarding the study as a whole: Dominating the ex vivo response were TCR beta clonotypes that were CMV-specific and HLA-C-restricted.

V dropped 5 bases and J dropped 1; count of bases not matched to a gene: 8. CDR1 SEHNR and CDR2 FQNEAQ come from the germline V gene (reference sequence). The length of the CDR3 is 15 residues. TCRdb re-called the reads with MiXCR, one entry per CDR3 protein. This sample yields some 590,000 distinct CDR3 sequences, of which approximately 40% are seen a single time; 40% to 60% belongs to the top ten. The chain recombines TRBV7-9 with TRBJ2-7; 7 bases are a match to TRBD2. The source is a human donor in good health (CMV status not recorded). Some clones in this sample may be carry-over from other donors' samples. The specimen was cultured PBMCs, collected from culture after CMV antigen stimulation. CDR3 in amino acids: CASSRTAGASYEQYF. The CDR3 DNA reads TGTGCCAGCAGCAGGACGGCGGGAGCTTCCTACGAGCAGTACTTC.